This TCR beta chain derives from a study of blood T cell repertoires in COVID-19. With 5 bases clipped from V and 4 bases from J, the junction kept 16 bases outside the gene matches. CDR3 length: 16 amino acids. Germline V gene sequence: CDR1 GTSNPN, CDR2 SVGIG (reference sequence). Profiled with immunoSEQ multiplex PCR; TCRdb holds only in-frame clones, not every one. The repertoire holds tens of thousands of clones, with approximately 86% as singletons. The chain employs TRBV30 and TRBJ2-5; 7 nucleotides align to TRBD2. The receptor's source is a woman older than 75 in a cohort sampled during active or convalescent COVID-19. Source material: peripheral blood. The CDR3 nucleotides are TGTGCCTGGGGTCCCCTGAGAGGGAGGGCAGGAGAGACCCAGTACTTC. Its protein product is CAWGPLRGRAGETQYF.